Following are 8 T cell receptor beta chains from one sample sequenced in a study of T cells in localized non-small cell lung cancer. Some clones are missing from TCRdb's copy, which holds only in-frame ones; the method was immunoSEQ multiplex PCR. The sample comprises around 79,000 clones, over 70% of which are singletons, and 15% to 20% rests with the top ten. The sequencing used PBMCs, collected before any cancer treatment. The source of these receptors is a man between 40 and 69 years old with stage II squamous cell lung carcinoma.

The genes are TRBV6-1 and TRBJ2-7, with D possibly being TRBD2 (6 bases). The ends were cut back, 7 bases at V and 0 bases at J, with 16 bases in the middle. The CDR3 has 15 amino acids. From germline, CDR1 is MNHNS and CDR2 SASEGT. The CDR3, as DNA: TGTGCCAGCATGAGGAGGGGCGCGTCCTCCTACGAGCAGTACTTC. Protein product: CASMRRGASSYEQYF.

J is TRBJ1-1 and V is TRBV6-5; 7 bases fit TRBD1. The CDR3 runs 13 residues. Germline V gives CDR1 MNHEY, CDR2 SVGAGI. Trimming removed 4 bases from V and 4 bases from J; junction bases left unmatched: 3. The CDR3 loop reads CASSLTGSTEAFF. The CDR3 coding sequence is TGTGCCAGCAGTTTGACAGGGAGCACTGAAGCTTTCTTT.

This chain links TRBV7-6 with TRBJ2-1; no definite D call. This CDR3 has 12 amino acids. Germline V gives CDR1 SGHVS, CDR2 FNYEAQ. V lost 4 bases and J 9 bases, leaving 10 bases between the germline ends. The CDR3 region has the DNA TGTGCCAGCAGCTCCTCGGTGGGTGAGCAGTTCTTC. It specifies CASSSSVGEQFF.

A note on this clone: Other DNA sequences in this sample translate to the same CDR3. The V call is TRBV5-1, the J call TRBJ2-3, with 7 bases lining up with TRBD1. Per germline, CDR1 SGHRS and CDR2 YFSETQ. Germline trimming cut 4 bases from V and 2 bases from J; bases unmatched to any gene: 4. This CDR3 is 14 amino acids long. CDR3 in amino acids: CASSLGTVTDTQYF. The CDR3 bases are TGCGCCAGCAGCCTTGGGACAGTCACAGATACGCAGTATTTT. The full variable domain, in which reference TRBV5-1 and TRBJ2-3 provide the parts outside the CDR3, is KAGVTQTPRYLIKTRGQQVTLSCSPISGHRSVSWYQQTPGQGLQFLFEYFSETQRNKGNFPGRFSGRQFSNSRSEMNVSTLELGDSALYLCASSLGTVTDTQYFGPGTRLTVL.

The chain recombines TRBV5-4 with TRBJ2-5, with D uncertain. This CDR3 has 12 amino acids. Germline CDR1 SGHNT, CDR2 YYREEE (reference sequence). V lost 2 bases and J lost 2, with 4 bases in between. CDR3 DNA sequence: TGTGCCAGCAGCTTAAGGCAAGAGACCCAGTACTTC. The encoded protein is CASSLRQETQYF. The full variable domain, its missing parts supplied by reference TRBV5-4 and TRBJ2-5, is ETGVTQSPTHLIKTRGQQVTLRCSSQSGHNTVSWYQQALGQGPQFIFQYYREEENGRGNFPPRFSGLQFPNYSSELNVNALELDDSALYLCASSLRQETQYFGPGTRLLVL.

The chain combines TRBV7-2 with TRBJ1-3; D is ambiguous. Trimming left V 5 bases short and J 7 bases short, with 15 bases between. CDR1 and CDR2 from the germline V gene are SGHTA and FQGNSA. This CDR3 is 14 amino acids long. This CDR3 is CASSPTSGENTIYF. CDR3 nucleotide sequence: TGTGCCAGCAGCCCCACGAGCGGGGAGAACACCATATATTTT.

The chain recombines TRBV6-5 with TRBJ2-7; D is ambiguous. From germline, CDR1 is MNHEY and CDR2 SVGAGI. Trimming took off 5 bases at V and 6 bases at J, with 8 bases between the two ends. CDR3 length equals 11 residues. In nucleotides, the CDR3 is TGTGCCAGCAGTACGGGTCTCGAGCAGTACTTC. It translates to CASSTGLEQYF.

The chain links TRBV9 to TRBJ1-4, with 7 bases lining up with TRBD1. The CDR3 contains 15 residues. The trim removed 0 bases at V and 8 bases at J, leaving 7 bases unmatched. Germline V gene sequence: CDR1 SGDLS, CDR2 YYNGEE. The CDR3 loop is CASSVVAGGREKLFF. The CDR3 bases are TGTGCCAGCAGCGTAGTGGCAGGGGGTAGAGAAAAACTGTTTTTT. The variable domain in full, completed from reference TRBV9 and TRBJ1-4, reads DSGVTQTPKHLITATGQRVTLRCSPRSGDLSVYWYQQSLDQGLQFLIQYYNGEERAKGNILERFSAQQFPDLHSELNLSSLELGDSALYFCASSVVAGGREKLFFGSGTQLSVL.